This is a list of T cell receptor beta chains from one sample in a study of cytomegalovirus exposure and HLA in healthy donors. Using immunoSEQ multiplex PCR, the repertoire was profiled, and TCRdb retains in-frame clones only, with some absent. Of roughly 100,000 clones in the sample, under 80% were seen once. Sequencing was performed on PBMCs. Receptors were obtained from a woman aged 40 to 49 in good health and CMV-seropositive. CDR3s include the opening cysteine and the closing phenylalanine or tryptophan. A D gene is named only where the DNA matches it firmly. Clone size appears in some rows only: once, few, many, or a class for an expanded clone.

d_call clone_size j_call v_call cdr3_aa cdr3_nt
NA NA TRBJ2-1 TRBV5-1 CASSLSGTKNEQFF TGCGCCAGCAGCCTTTCGGGGACAAAAAATGAGCAGTTCTTC
NA few TRBJ2-3 TRBV9 CASSAHQGIREDTQYF TGTGCCAGCAGCGCCCATCAGGGAATTCGTGAGGATACGCAGTATTTT
TRBD1 NA TRBJ1-4 TRBV5-1 CASSQGQGATTNEKLFF TGCGCCAGCAGCCAGGGACAGGGGGCTACAACTAATGAAAAACTGTTTTTT
NA NA TRBJ2-7 TRBV5-3 CARSSLRGEQYF TGTGCCAGAAGCTCCCTCCGGGGAGAGCAGTACTTC
NA NA TRBJ1-1 TRBV11-2 CASSPWRRANTEAFF TGTGCCAGCAGCCCCTGGCGCAGGGCGAACACTGAAGCTTTCTTT
TRBD1 NA TRBJ1-1 TRBV19 CASSILTGTEAFF TGTGCCAGTAGTATATTGACAGGGACTGAAGCTTTCTTT
TRBD1 once TRBJ2-7 TRBV29-1 CSVQTGDEQYF TGCAGCGTTCAGACAGGGGACGAGCAGTACTTC
TRBD1 NA TRBJ2-7 TRBV10-3 CAISALLDRGRFYEQYF TGTGCCATCAGTGCCTTACTCGACAGGGGGCGGTTCTACGAGCAGTACTTC
TRBD1 NA TRBJ2-7 TRBV25-1 CASSEFRAPIDRAYEQYF TGTGCCAGCAGTGAATTCCGTGCCCCGATAGACAGGGCCTACGAGCAGTACTTC
NA NA TRBJ2-7 TRBV7-8 CASSLGSLDEQYF TGTGCCAGCAGCTTAGGGAGTCTGGACGAGCAGTACTTC
NA once TRBJ1-3 TRBV11-2 CASSLVRGSGNTIYF TGTGCCAGCAGCTTGGTCAGGGGCTCTGGAAACACCATATATTTT
NA NA TRBJ1-2 TRBV9 CASSVGVSIAYGYTF TGTGCCAGCAGCGTAGGAGTCAGCATAGCCTATGGCTACACCTTC
NA once TRBJ1-2 TRBV18 CASSPPNLGAIGSF TGTGCCAGCTCACCACCGAATCTGGGGGCCATAGGGAGCTTC
NA few TRBJ1-1 TRBV12-2 CASRFGGQGKAFF TGTGCAAGTCGTTTCGGAGGGCAGGGCAAAGCTTTCTTT
NA NA TRBJ1-1 TRBV5-4 CASRPGQTNTEAFF TGTGCCAGCAGGCCCGGACAGACGAACACTGAAGCTTTCTTT
TRBD1 NA TRBJ1-1 TRBV19 CASSPAMGQMNTEAFF TGTGCCAGTAGTCCCGCTATGGGACAGATGAACACTGAAGCTTTCTTT
NA once TRBJ1-5 TRBV2 CASSLDGSQQPQHF TGTGCCAGCAGTCTCGACGGGTCGCAACAGCCCCAGCATTTT
NA NA TRBJ1-3 TRBV29-1 CSVSRAEGDTIYF TGCAGCGTCAGCAGGGCAGAGGGGGACACCATATATTTT
TRBD2 NA TRBJ2-2 TRBV2 CASSGLGRETGELFF TGTGCCAGCAGCGGACTAGGAAGAGAGACCGGGGAGCTGTTTTTT
NA once TRBJ2-2 TRBV4-3 CASSWATGELFF TGCGCCAGCAGCTGGGCCACCGGGGAGCTGTTTTTT
TRBD1 NA TRBJ2-2 TRBV7-9 CASSRTGYTGELFF TGTGCCAGCAGCCGGACAGGGTACACCGGGGAGCTGTTTTTT
TRBD1 NA TRBJ1-1 TRBV29-1 CSVEGDSLEAFF TGCAGCGTTGAGGGGGACAGCCTTGAAGCTTTCTTT
NA NA TRBJ2-7 TRBV5-1 CASSLAPTGAYEQYF TGCGCCAGCAGCTTAGCTCCAACGGGGGCCTACGAGCAGTACTTC
NA once TRBJ2-5 TRBV2 CASNRWGETQYF TGTGCCAGCAACCGGTGGGGCGAGACCCAGTACTTC
TRBD2 NA TRBJ2-3 TRBV5-1 CASTFLAGGPDTQYF TGCGCCAGTACCTTTCTAGCGGGAGGTCCAGATACGCAGTATTTT
TRBD2 NA TRBJ2-1 TRBV11-3 CASSFLSSGITLFSYNEQFF TGTGCCAGCAGCTTCTTGAGTAGCGGGATTACCCTCTTCTCCTACAATGAGCAGTTCTTC
NA NA TRBJ2-7 TRBV6-1 CASSEITGVEQYF TGTGCCAGCAGTGAAATAACAGGCGTCGAGCAGTACTTC
TRBD1 few TRBJ1-5 TRBV5-1 CASSLTGGVDQPQHF TGCGCCAGCAGCCTGACAGGGGGTGTGGATCAGCCCCAGCATTTT
TRBD1 NA TRBJ2-3 TRBV5-4 CASSPIDRGLTDTQYF TGTGCCAGCAGCCCTATTGACAGGGGGCTGACAGATACGCAGTATTTT
TRBD1 NA TRBJ2-1 TRBV11-1 CASSPRGKGTGAYNEQFF TGTGCCAGCAGCCCTCGGGGTAAGGGGACAGGGGCCTACAATGAGCAGTTCTTC
NA NA TRBJ2-3 TRBV18 CASSSLESLDTQYF TGTGCCAGCTCATCACTAGAATCGTTAGATACGCAGTATTTT
TRBD2 few TRBJ2-1 TRBV7-2 CASSFRGGPDEQFF TGTGCCAGCAGCTTCCGCGGGGGGCCGGATGAGCAGTTCTTC
NA NA TRBJ2-3 TRBV5-1 CASTIRGGWGPDAQYF TGCGCCAGCACCATACGAGGCGGGTGGGGTCCAGATGCGCAGTATTTT
NA NA TRBJ2-5 TRBV29-1 CSVRSGEETQYF TGCAGCGTTAGGTCGGGGGAAGAGACCCAGTACTTC
NA NA TRBJ2-5 TRBV18 CASSTMAETQYF TGTGCCAGCTCAACCATGGCAGAGACCCAGTACTTC
TRBD2 NA TRBJ2-1 TRBV11-2 CASSRPPGAGFYNEQFF TGTGCCAGCAGCCGACCCCCAGGAGCGGGATTCTACAATGAGCAGTTCTTC
TRBD1 NA TRBJ1-6 TRBV6-6 CASRQGTSPLHF TGTGCCAGCAGACAGGGGACTTCACCCCTCCACTTT
NA NA TRBJ2-2 TRBV19 CASSIRGASGELFF TGTGCCAGTAGTATCCGGGGGGCGTCCGGGGAGCTGTTTTTT
NA few TRBJ2-7 TRBV27 CASSLIGNEQYF TGTGCCAGCAGTTTAATCGGGAACGAGCAGTACTTC
NA NA TRBJ1-2 TRBV20-1 CSARDGVGYTF TGCAGTGCTAGGGACGGGGTCGGCTACACCTTC
TRBD2 once TRBJ2-7 TRBV4-3 CASSQGLAGGYYEQYF TGCGCCAGCAGCCAAGGGTTAGCGGGGGGCTACTACGAGCAGTACTTC
TRBD1 NA TRBJ1-2 TRBV19 CASSSRTGARYGYTF TGTGCCAGTAGTTCCCGGACAGGGGCCCGCTATGGCTACACCTTC
TRBD2 NA TRBJ2-5 TRBV28 CASSFRLAGGEETQYF TGTGCCAGCAGTTTCCGCCTAGCGGGGGGGGAAGAGACCCAGTACTTC
TRBD1 NA TRBJ1-1 TRBV27 CASSEKGAANTEAFF TGTGCCAGCAGTGAGAAGGGGGCTGCGAACACTGAAGCTTTCTTT
TRBD1 few TRBJ1-2 TRBV28 CASSSLGTGLYGYTF TGTGCCAGCAGTTCTCTCGGGACAGGCCTCTACGGCTACACCTTC
NA NA TRBJ2-3 TRBV5-6 CASSVTRGSGTDTQYF TGTGCCAGCAGCGTAACGCGGGGATCGGGCACAGATACGCAGTATTTT
NA NA TRBJ2-5 TRBV25-1 CASSDPTGTGTRGTQYF TGTGCCAGCAGTGACCCTACCGGGACAGGGACTAGGGGGACCCAGTACTTC
TRBD1 NA TRBJ1-1 TRBV5-5 CASSFTGVRTEAFF TGTGCCAGCAGCTTCACAGGGGTTCGTACTGAAGCTTTCTTT
TRBD1 once TRBJ1-2 TRBV7-9 CASSSDRASGYTF TGTGCCAGCAGCTCGGACAGGGCATCCGGCTACACCTTC